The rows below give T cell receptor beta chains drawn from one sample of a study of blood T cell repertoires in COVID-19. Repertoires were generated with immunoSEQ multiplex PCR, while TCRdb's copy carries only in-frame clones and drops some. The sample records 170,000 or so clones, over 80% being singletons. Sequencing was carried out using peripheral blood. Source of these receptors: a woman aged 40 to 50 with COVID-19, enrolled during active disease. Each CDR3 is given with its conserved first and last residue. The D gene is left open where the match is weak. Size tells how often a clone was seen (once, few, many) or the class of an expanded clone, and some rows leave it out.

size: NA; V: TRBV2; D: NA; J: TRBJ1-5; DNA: TGTGCCAGCAAGACAGGACCAGGGAGCAATCAGCCCCAGCATTTT; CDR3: CASKTGPGSNQPQHF
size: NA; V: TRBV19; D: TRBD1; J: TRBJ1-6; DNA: TGTGCCAGTAGTCCTGGGACAGGATGGAATTCACCCCTCCACTTT; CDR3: CASSPGTGWNSPLHF
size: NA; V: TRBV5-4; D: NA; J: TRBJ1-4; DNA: TGTGCCAGCAGCTTGGCAGGCAGACGGGAAAAACTGTTTTTT; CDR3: CASSLAGRREKLFF
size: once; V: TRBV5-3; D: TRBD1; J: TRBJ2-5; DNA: TGTGCCAGAAGCCGAGCCGACAGGGGAGGTAGTAAAGAGACCCAGTACTTC; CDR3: CARSRADRGGSKETQYF
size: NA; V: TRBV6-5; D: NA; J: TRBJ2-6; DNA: TGTGCCAGCAGTTTCGACAGCTCTGGGGCCAACGTCCTGACTTTC; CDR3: CASSFDSSGANVLTF
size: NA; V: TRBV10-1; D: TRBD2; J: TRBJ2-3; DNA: TGCGCCAGCAACCCGTCAGCGGGAGTGGTCACAGATACGCAGTATTTT; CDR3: CASNPSAGVVTDTQYF
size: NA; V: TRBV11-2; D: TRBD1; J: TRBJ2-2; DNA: TGTGCCAGCAGCTTCGGGACAGGGGTCACCGGGGAGCTGTTTTTT; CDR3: CASSFGTGVTGELFF
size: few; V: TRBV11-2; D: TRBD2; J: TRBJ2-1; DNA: TGTGCCAGCAGCTCACGTGGGGGGCGCGGGGGGAACTCCTACAATGAGCAGTTCTTC; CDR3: CASSSRGGRGGNSYNEQFF
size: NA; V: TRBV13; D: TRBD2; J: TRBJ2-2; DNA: TGTGCCAGCAGCTTTCGGCTAGCGGCCTACACCGGGGAGCTGTTTTTT; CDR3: CASSFRLAAYTGELFF
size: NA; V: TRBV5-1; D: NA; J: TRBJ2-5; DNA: TGCGCCAGCAGCTTGGTGGGGACTGGTGAGACCCAGTACTTC; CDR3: CASSLVGTGETQYF
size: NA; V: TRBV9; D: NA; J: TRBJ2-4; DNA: TGTGCCAGCAGCAAGGTGGCGATGGAGGAAAACATTCAGTACTTC; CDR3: CASSKVAMEENIQYF
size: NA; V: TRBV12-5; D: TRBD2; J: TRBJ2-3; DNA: TGTGCTAGTGGGCACATAGCGGGAAGAACAGATACGCAGTATTTT; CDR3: CASGHIAGRTDTQYF
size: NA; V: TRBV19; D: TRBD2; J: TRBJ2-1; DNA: TGTGCCAGTAGTATAGCTAGCGGGGGGGCCAATGAGCAGTTCTTC; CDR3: CASSIASGGANEQFF
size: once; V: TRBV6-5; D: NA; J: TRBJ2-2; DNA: TGTGCCAGCAGTTACGAATCGGACACCGGGGAGCTGTTTTTT; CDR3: CASSYESDTGELFF
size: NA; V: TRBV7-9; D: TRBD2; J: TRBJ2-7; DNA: TGTGCCAGCAGCCCAGCGGGAGGGAGGGAGCAGTACTTC; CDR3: CASSPAGGREQYF
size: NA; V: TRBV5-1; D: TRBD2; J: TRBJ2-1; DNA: TGCGCCAGCAGCTTGGTGACTAGCGGGGGATACAATGAGCAGTTCTTC; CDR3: CASSLVTSGGYNEQFF
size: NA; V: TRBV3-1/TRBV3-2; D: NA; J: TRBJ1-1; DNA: TGTGCCAGCAGTCAAACGGACTGGAGGGTCACTGAAGCTTTCTTT; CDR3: CASSQTDWRVTEAFF
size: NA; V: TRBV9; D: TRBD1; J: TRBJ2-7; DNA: TGTGCCAGCAGCGTAGGGGACAGGGTGAGCGAGCAGTACTTC; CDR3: CASSVGDRVSEQYF
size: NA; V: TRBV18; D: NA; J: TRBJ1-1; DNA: TGTGCCAGCTCACTACAGGAGAACACTGAAGCTTTCTTT; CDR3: CASSLQENTEAFF
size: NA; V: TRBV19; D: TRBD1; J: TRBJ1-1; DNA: TGTGCCAGTCGTACGACCGGGACAGGGGGCGCAGCTTTCTTT; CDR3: CASRTTGTGGAAFF
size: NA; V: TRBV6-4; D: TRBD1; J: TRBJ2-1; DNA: TGTGCCAGCAGTGTTCAACAGGGGGTCGGCTACAATGAGCAGTTCTTC; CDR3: CASSVQQGVGYNEQFF
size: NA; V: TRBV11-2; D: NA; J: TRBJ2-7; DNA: TGTGCCAGCAGCTTTTACTACGAGCAGTACTTC; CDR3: CASSFYYEQYF
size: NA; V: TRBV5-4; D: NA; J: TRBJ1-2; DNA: TGTGCCAGCAGCCGGGAGAGGAGGGGCGAATTGAGTGGCTACACCTTC; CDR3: CASSRERRGELSGYTF
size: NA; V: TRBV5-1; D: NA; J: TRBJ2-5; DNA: TGCGCCAGCAGCTTGGGACAGCAAGAGACCCAGTACTTC; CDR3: CASSLGQQETQYF
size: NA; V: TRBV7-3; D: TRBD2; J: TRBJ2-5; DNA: TGTGCCAGCAGCCTAAGCGGGGACCAAGAGACCCAGTACTTC; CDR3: CASSLSGDQETQYF
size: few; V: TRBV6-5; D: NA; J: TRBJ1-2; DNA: TGTGCCAGCAGTTACTCCCGGGATAGCTATGGCTACACCTTC; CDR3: CASSYSRDSYGYTF
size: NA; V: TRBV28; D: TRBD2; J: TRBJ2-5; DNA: TGTGCCAGCGGCGAGAGACTAGCGGGAGTGTTCGAGACCCAGTACTTC; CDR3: CASGERLAGVFETQYF
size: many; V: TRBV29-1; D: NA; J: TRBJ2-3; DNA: TGCAGCCTCCGAGGGACAGATACGCAGTATTTT; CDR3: CSLRGTDTQYF
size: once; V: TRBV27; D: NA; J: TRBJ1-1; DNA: TGTGCCAGCAGTTTTCTCGGCGGAGTGAACACTGAAGCTTTCTTT; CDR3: CASSFLGGVNTEAFF
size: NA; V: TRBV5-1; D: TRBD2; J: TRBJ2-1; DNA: TGCGCCAGCAGCTCTAGCGGGGGGGTCACCTACAATGAGCAGTTCTTC; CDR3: CASSSSGGVTYNEQFF
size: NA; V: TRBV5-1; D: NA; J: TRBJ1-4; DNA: TGCGCCAGCAGCTACTCCGGGGAAGGAGAAAAACTGTTTTTT; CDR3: CASSYSGEGEKLFF
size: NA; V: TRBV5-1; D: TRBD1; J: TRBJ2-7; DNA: TGCGCCAGCAGCTTGGGAGGACAGGTATCCTACGAGCAGTACTTC; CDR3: CASSLGGQVSYEQYF
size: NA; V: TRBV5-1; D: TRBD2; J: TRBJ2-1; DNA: TGCGCCAGCAGCCCCGGACTAGCGGGAGGGCGAGGGGATGAGCAGTTCTTC; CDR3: CASSPGLAGGRGDEQFF
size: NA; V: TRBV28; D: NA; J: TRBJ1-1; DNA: TGTGCCAGCACCCTCCCCCCGAACACTGAAGCTTTCTTT; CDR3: CASTLPPNTEAFF
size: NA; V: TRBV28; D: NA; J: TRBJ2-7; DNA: TGTGCCAGCAGCTCTCCGACCGGGACAAGAAACGAGCAGTACTTC; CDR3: CASSSPTGTRNEQYF
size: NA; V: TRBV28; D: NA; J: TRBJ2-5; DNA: TGTGCCAGCAGTTTATTTCGGGGTGTAGAGACCCAGTACTTC; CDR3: CASSLFRGVETQYF
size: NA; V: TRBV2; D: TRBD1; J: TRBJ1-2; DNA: TGTGCCAACTACCGGGACAGGGCGCGAGGCTACACCTTC; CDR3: CANYRDRARGYTF
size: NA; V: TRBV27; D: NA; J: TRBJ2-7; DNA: TGTGCCAGCAGTTTATATCAGGAGGGCTACGAGCAGTACTTC; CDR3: CASSLYQEGYEQYF
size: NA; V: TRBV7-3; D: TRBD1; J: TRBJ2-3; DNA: TGTGCCAGCAGCCTATCGGCCGACAGGGCCTACGCGGTGACGCAGTATTTT; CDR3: CASSLSADRAYAVTQYF